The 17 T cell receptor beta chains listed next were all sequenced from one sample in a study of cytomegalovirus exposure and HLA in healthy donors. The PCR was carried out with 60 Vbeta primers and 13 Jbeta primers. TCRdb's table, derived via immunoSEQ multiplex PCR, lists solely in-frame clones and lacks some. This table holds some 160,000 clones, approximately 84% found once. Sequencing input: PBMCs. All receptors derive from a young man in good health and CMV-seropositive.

The CDR3 region is CASGGGRGGADTQYF. The CDR3 DNA reads TGTGCTAGTGGTGGGGGCCGTGGAGGCGCAGATACGCAGTATTTT. V is TRBV12-5 and J is TRBJ2-3, with D perhaps TRBD1 (6 bases). Germline V CDR1 and CDR2: LGHNT, FRNRAP. V was clipped by 5 bases and J by 4 bases, with 16 bases between them. CDR3 length: 15 amino acids.

CDR3 loop: CASSAGQFSGNTIYF. In DNA form, the CDR3 reads TGCGCCAGCAGCGCGGGACAGTTCTCTGGAAACACCATATATTTT. This chain connects TRBV5-1 to TRBJ1-3, with TRBD1 matching over 7 bases. Losses at the gene ends were 4 bases for V and 0 bases for J; bases not matched to a gene: 4. CDR3 length equals 15 residues. Per germline, CDR1 SGHRS and CDR2 YFSETQ.

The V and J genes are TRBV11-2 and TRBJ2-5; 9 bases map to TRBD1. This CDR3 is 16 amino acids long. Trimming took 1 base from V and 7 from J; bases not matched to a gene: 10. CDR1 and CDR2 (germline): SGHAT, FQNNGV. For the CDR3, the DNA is TGTGCCAGCAGCTTAGGGAGAACAGGGGGCGCGGGGACCCAGTACTTC. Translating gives CASSLGRTGGAGTQYF.

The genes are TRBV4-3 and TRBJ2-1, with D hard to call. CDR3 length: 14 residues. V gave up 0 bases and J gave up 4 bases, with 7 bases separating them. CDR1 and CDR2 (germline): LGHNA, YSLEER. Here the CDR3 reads CASSQDTYYNEQFF. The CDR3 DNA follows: TGCGCCAGCAGCCAAGATACATATTACAATGAGCAGTTCTTC.

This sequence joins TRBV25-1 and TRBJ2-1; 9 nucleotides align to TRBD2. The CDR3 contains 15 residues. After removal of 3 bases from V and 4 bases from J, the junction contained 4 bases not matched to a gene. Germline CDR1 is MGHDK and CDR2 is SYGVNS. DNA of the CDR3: TGTGCCAGCAGTGACGGGACTAGCTGGTACAATGAGCAGTTCTTC. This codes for CASSDGTSWYNEQFF.

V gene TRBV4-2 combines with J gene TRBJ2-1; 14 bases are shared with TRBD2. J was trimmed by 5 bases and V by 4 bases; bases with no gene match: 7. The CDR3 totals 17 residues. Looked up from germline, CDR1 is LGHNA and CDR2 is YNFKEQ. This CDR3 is CASSPGTSGRVDNEQFF. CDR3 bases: TGTGCCAGCAGCCCCGGGACTAGCGGGAGAGTGGACAATGAGCAGTTCTTC.

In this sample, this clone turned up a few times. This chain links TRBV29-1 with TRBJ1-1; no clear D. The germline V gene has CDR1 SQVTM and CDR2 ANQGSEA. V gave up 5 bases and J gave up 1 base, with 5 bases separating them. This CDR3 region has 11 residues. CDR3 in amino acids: CSVSGNTEAFF. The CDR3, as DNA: TGCAGCGTTTCAGGGAACACTGAAGCTTTCTTT.

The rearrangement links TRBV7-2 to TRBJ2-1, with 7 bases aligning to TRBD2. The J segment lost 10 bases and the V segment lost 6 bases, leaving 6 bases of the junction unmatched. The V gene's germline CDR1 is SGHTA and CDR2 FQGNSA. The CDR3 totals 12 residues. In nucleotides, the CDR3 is TGTGCCAGCAGGGCCGGGAGGCCCGAGCAGTTCTTC. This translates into CASRAGRPEQFF. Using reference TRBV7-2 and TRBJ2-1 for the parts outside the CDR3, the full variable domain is GAGVSQSPSNKVTEKGKDVELRCDPISGHTALYWYRQSLGQGLEFLIYFQGNSAPDKSGLPSDRFSAERTGGSVSTLTIQRTQQEDSAVYLCASRAGRPEQFFGPGTRLTVL.

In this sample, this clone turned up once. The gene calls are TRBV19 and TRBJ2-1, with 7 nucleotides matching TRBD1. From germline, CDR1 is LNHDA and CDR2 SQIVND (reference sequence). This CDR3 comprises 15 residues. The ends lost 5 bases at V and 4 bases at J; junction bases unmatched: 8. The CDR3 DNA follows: TGTGCCAGTAGTTCAATGACAGGGCGGTACAATGAGCAGTTCTTC. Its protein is CASSSMTGRYNEQFF.

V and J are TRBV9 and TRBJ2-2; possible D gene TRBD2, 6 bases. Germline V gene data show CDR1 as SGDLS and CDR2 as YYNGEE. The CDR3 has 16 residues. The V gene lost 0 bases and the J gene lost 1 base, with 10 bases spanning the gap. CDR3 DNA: TGTGCCAGCAGCGTAGTAGCGGTCGGGAACACCGGGGAGCTGTTTTTT. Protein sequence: CASSVVAVGNTGELFF.

The CDR3 here is CATSRAPGLAGTQETQYF. The CDR3 bases are TGTGCCACCAGCAGGGCCCCGGGGCTAGCGGGAACCCAAGAGACCCAGTACTTC. The V call is TRBV15, the J call TRBJ2-5; 9 positions agree with TRBD2. CDR1 is LNHNV, CDR2 YYDKDF, per germline (reference sequence). Losses at the gene ends were 3 bases for V and 1 base for J; bases not matched to a gene: 12. The CDR3 is 18 amino acids.

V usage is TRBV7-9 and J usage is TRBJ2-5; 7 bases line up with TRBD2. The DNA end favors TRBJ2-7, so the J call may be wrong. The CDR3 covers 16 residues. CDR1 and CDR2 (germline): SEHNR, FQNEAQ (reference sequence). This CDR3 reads CASSPISGRGNYEQYF. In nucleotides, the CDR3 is TGTGCCAGCAGCCCTATAAGTGGGAGGGGTAATTACGAGCAGTACTTC.

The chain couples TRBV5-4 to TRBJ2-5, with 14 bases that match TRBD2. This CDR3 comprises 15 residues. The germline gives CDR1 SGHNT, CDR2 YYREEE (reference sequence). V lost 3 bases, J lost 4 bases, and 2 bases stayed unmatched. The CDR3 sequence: CASSSGLAGGETQYF. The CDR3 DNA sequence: TGTGCCAGCAGCTCTGGACTAGCGGGGGGAGAGACCCAGTACTTC.

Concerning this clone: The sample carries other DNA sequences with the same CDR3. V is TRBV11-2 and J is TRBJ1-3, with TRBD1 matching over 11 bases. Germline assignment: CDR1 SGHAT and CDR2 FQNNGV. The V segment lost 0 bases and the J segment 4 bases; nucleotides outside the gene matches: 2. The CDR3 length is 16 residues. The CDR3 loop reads CASSLDGQGAGNTIYF. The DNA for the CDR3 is TGTGCCAGCAGCTTAGACGGACAGGGGGCGGGAAACACCATATATTTT.

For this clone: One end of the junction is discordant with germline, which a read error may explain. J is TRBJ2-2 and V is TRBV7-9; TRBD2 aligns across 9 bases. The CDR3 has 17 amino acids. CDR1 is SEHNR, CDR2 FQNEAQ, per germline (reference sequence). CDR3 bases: TGTTCCAGCAGCCGCGGGGGGGGACTCACCTACACCGGGGAGCTGTTTTTT. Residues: CSSSRGGGLTYTGELFF. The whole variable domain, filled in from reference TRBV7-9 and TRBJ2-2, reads DTGVSQNPRHKITKRGQNVTFRCDPISEHNRLYWYRQTLGQGPEFLTYFQNEAQLEKSRLLSDRFSAERPKGSFSTLEIQRTEQGDSAMYLCSSSRGGGLTYTGELFFGEGSRLTVL.

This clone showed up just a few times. The CDR3 sequence: CASSGGDYGYTF. The CDR3 DNA reads as TGTGCCAGCAGTGGCGGAGACTATGGCTACACCTTC. This sequence joins TRBV2 and TRBJ1-2, with no clear D. V was cut by 4 bases and J by 3 bases, with 6 bases left in between. CDR1 and CDR2 (germline): SNHLY, FYNNEI. The CDR3 runs to 12 residues.

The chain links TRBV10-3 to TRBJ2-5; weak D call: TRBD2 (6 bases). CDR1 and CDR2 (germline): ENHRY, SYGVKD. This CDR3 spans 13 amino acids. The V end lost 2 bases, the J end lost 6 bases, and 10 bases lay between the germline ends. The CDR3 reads CAISEVAEKTQYF. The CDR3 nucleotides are TGTGCCATCAGTGAGGTAGCGGAGAAGACCCAGTACTTC.